The following is a T cell receptor beta chain sequence with its context. Its specificity is unknown. These data are taken from a study of T cell repertoires in cytomegalovirus infection. The overall study: The study used recently identified HLA-C-restricted and well-studied HLA-B-restricted CMV epitopes. It was the public TCR beta signatures that indicated both CMV infection and matching HLA type.

V lost 0 bases, J lost 2 bases, and 4 bases stayed unmatched. This CDR3 is built from 17 residues. The germline CDR1 and CDR2 sequences are MNHEY and SVGAGI. TCRdb ran MiXCR on the reads and lists one entry per CDR3 protein. The top ten clones hold roughly an eighth of a sample with roughly 920,000 distinct CDR3 sequences, 31% of them seen once. Study-level findings and limits: Based on cumulative public TCR beta family frequency, carriers of CMV plus the relevant HLA were identified. Dominating the ex vivo response were HLA-C-restricted CMV-specific TCR beta clonotypes.

The sequences come from cultured CD8+ T cells from PBMCs, collected from culture after CMV antigen stimulation. The chain employs TRBV6-5 and TRBJ2-3, with TRBD2 matching 11 bases. The TCR sequence derives from a human donor in good health (CMV status not recorded). Some clones in this sample may be carry-over from other donors' samples. The CDR3 protein is CASSYSPSGGITDTQYF. CDR3 DNA: TGTGCCAGCAGTTACTCACCTAGCGGGGGGATCACAGATACGCAGTATTTT.